These 23 T cell receptor beta chains came from one sample sequenced in a study of blood T cell repertoires in COVID-19. TCRdb keeps only in-frame clones here, not all; method: immunoSEQ multiplex PCR. The profile shows about 130,000 clones, roughly nine tenths of them singletons. Sequenced sample: peripheral blood. These receptors were obtained from a man aged 60 to 75 with COVID-19, enrolled during active disease.

The gene calls are TRBV5-4 and TRBJ1-2; D might be TRBD1 (5 bases). This CDR3 spans 13 amino acids. Trimming removed 0 bases at V and 5 bases at J, with 8 bases between. CDR1 SGHNT and CDR2 YYREEE come from the germline V gene (reference sequence). CDR3 residues: CASSLDRQYGYTF. Written as DNA, the CDR3 is TGTGCCAGCAGCTTGGATCGACAGTATGGCTACACCTTC. Full variable domain (rest looked up from reference TRBV5-4 and TRBJ1-2): ETGVTQSPTHLIKTRGQQVTLRCSSQSGHNTVSWYQQALGQGPQFIFQYYREEENGRGNFPPRFSGLQFPNYSSELNVNALELDDSALYLCASSLDRQYGYTFGSGTRLTVV.

The rearrangement joins TRBV2 to TRBJ1-3, with a possible D match to TRBD1 (5 bases). Per germline, CDR1 SNHLY and CDR2 FYNNEI. Between the trimmed V and J ends, which lost 4 bases and 0 bases, there was a span of 13 bases. The CDR3 totals 16 residues. The CDR3 spells CASSVTGKSSGNTIYF. The CDR3 bases are TGTGCCAGCAGTGTAACAGGAAAGAGCTCTGGAAACACCATATATTTT.

This clone was found a few times. The chain is built from TRBV6-6 and TRBJ1-6, with D possibly TRBD1 on 5 matching bases. The CDR3 has 15 amino acids. V was shortened by 5 bases and J by 8 bases, with 16 bases between the two germline ends. Per germline, CDR1 MNHNY and CDR2 SVGAGI (reference sequence). The chain's CDR3 is CASSPVGGGDSPLHF. The DNA of the CDR3 is TGTGCCAGCAGTCCCGTCGGGGGGGGTGATTCACCCCTCCACTTT.

This chain connects TRBV15 to TRBJ2-7; possible D gene TRBD2, 5 bases. The V gene's germline CDR1 is LNHNV and CDR2 YYDKDF (reference sequence). This CDR3 is 14 amino acids long. Trimming removed 5 bases at V and 5 bases at J, with 16 bases between. CDR3 region: CATSESGFGDEQYF. Here the CDR3 DNA reads TGTGCCACCAGCGAGAGCGGATTCGGGGACGAGCAGTACTTC.

J is TRBJ1-1 and V is TRBV3-1 (or the pseudogene TRBV3-2); D is possibly TRBD1 (5 bases). CDR3 length: 14 residues. Trimming took 0 bases from V and 8 from J, leaving 13 bases between them. The germline CDR1 and CDR2 sequences are LGHDT and YNNKEL (reference sequence). CDR3 sequence (DNA): TGTGCCAGCAGCCAAGAAAGAAGTACAGGAGAAGCTTTCTTT. This encodes CASSQERSTGEAFF.

In DNA, the CDR3 is TGCGCCAGCAGCGTCACTACAGGGGTCGGGGAGCTGTTTTTT. It yields the protein CASSVTTGVGELFF. The rearrangement joins TRBV5-1 to TRBJ2-2, with 7 bases fitting TRBD1. Per the germline V gene, CDR1 is SGHRS and CDR2 is YFSETQ. With V trimmed by 4 bases and J by 7 bases, 7 bases remained unmatched. This CDR3 spans 14 amino acids.

The CDR3 sequence: CASSPSAGGSSYNEQFF. The CDR3 region has the DNA TGTGCCAGCAGCCCTTCAGCGGGAGGCTCTAGCTACAATGAGCAGTTCTTC. The chain has TRBV3-1 (or the pseudogene TRBV3-2) and TRBJ2-1; 9 nucleotides align to TRBD2. After removal of 4 bases from V and 3 bases from J, the junction contained 10 bases not matched to a gene. This CDR3 has 17 amino acids. Per germline, CDR1 LGHDT and CDR2 YNNKEL (reference sequence).

The rearrangement joins TRBV9 to TRBJ2-7, with D maybe TRBD2 (6 bases). Germline V lookup: CDR1 SGDLS, CDR2 YYNGEE. V was trimmed by 2 bases and J by 2 bases, leaving 11 bases between them. CDR3 length: 14 amino acids. In nucleotides, the CDR3 is TGTGCCAGCAGCGTGGGGGGAGACACCTACGAGCAGTACTTC. As protein: CASSVGGDTYEQYF.

V usage is TRBV6-1 and J usage is TRBJ1-2, with a tentative D call TRBD1 (5 bases). The CDR3 is 12 residues long. Germline V CDR1 and CDR2: MNHNS, SASEGT. V dropped 1 base and J dropped 6 bases, with 6 bases sitting between them. The CDR3 nucleotides read TGTGCCAGCAGTGAAGGGGGCGATGGCTACACCTTC. Residues: CASSEGGDGYTF.

The chain uses TRBV7-8 and TRBJ2-2; TRBD2 aligns across 11 bases. CDR3 length: 16 residues. Germline lookup yields CDR1 SGHVS and CDR2 FQNEAQ. J was trimmed by 11 bases and V by 4 bases; bases with no gene match: 12. CDR3 sequence: CASSSPGLAGYYELFF. The DNA of the CDR3 is TGTGCCAGCAGCTCCCCTGGACTAGCGGGCTACTATGAGCTGTTTTTT.

The V gene is TRBV5-1, the J gene TRBJ1-4, with D perhaps matching TRBD1 (5 bases). Germline values: CDR1 SGHRS, CDR2 YFSETQ. The length of the CDR3 is 16 residues. The V and J ends lost 0 bases and 4 bases respectively, with 13 bases between them. The chain's CDR3 is CASSLEGRTYNEKLFF. As DNA, the CDR3 is TGCGCCAGCAGCTTGGAGGGGCGGACATATAATGAAAAACTGTTTTTT.

As DNA, the CDR3 is TGCGCCAGCAGATCTCGACAGGGACAGGTGCAAGAGACCCAGTACTTC. Translating gives CASRSRQGQVQETQYF. The J gene is TRBJ2-5, the V gene TRBV5-1; 8 bases map to TRBD1. This CDR3 contains 16 residues. CDR1 SGHRS and CDR2 YFSETQ come from the germline V gene. V shed 5 bases and J 2 bases; nucleotides not matched to a gene: 11.

The rearrangement joins TRBV14 to TRBJ2-3, with TRBD1 identical over 8 bases. The CDR3 is 14 residues long. Germline CDR1 SGHDN, CDR2 FVKESK. The junction had 8 bases not matched to a gene; V was cut back by 7 bases and J by 5 bases. The CDR3 reads CASTMGQARDTQYF. The CDR3 DNA follows: TGTGCCAGCACCATGGGACAGGCTCGAGATACGCAGTATTTT. Full variable domain (remainder filled in from reference TRBV14 and TRBJ2-3): EAGVTQFPSHSVIEKGQTVTLRCDPISGHDNLYWYRRVMGKEIKFLLHFVKESKQDESGMPNNRFLAERTGGTYSTLKVQPAELEDSGVYFCASTMGQARDTQYFGPGTRLTVL.

The chain links TRBV5-1 to TRBJ1-3, with 7 bases that match TRBD1. The V gene's germline CDR1 is SGHRS and CDR2 YFSETQ. The CDR3 extends over 15 amino acids. With 3 bases clipped from V and 0 bases from J, the junction kept 3 bases outside the gene matches. For the CDR3, the DNA is TGCGCCAGCAGCTCCTCAGGGGGCTCTGGAAACACCATATATTTT. It yields the protein CASSSSGGSGNTIYF. Looking up the rest from reference TRBV5-1 and TRBJ1-3 gives the full variable domain: KAGVTQTPRYLIKTRGQQVTLSCSPISGHRSVSWYQQTPGQGLQFLFEYFSETQRNKGNFPGRFSGRQFSNSRSEMNVSTLELGDSALYLCASSSSGGSGNTIYFGEGSWLTVV.

The chain uses TRBV7-3 and TRBJ2-1, with D maybe TRBD2 (6 bases). From germline, CDR1 is SGHTA and CDR2 FQGTGA. Trimming took 5 bases from V and 1 from J, leaving 12 bases between them. The CDR3 extends over 15 amino acids. CDR3 nucleotides: TGTGCCAGCAGCGAAGTAGGAGGGTCCTACAATGAGCAGTTCTTC. Translating it yields CASSEVGGSYNEQFF.

This chain joins TRBV20-1 and TRBJ1-1, with 7 bases matching TRBD1. This CDR3 region has 11 residues. The germline V gene has CDR1 DFQATT and CDR2 SNEGSKA (reference sequence). This chain's CDR3 is CSPGGGTEAFF. DNA for the CDR3: TGCAGCCCAGGGGGAGGCACTGAAGCTTTCTTT.

The chain has TRBV5-6 and TRBJ1-6; 11 bases map to TRBD1. V gave up 0 bases and J gave up 8 bases; unmatched junction bases: 4. Looked up from germline, CDR1 is SGHDT and CDR2 is YYEEEE. The CDR3 covers 16 residues. CDR3 region: CASSLARGQGDSPLHF. The DNA for the CDR3 is TGTGCCAGCAGCTTGGCCAGGGGACAGGGGGATTCACCCCTCCACTTT. The entire variable domain, with the rest obtained from reference TRBV5-6 and TRBJ1-6, is as follows: DAGVTQSPTHLIKTRGQQVTLRCSPKSGHDTVSWYQQALGQGPQFIFQYYEEEERQRGNFPDRFSGHQFPNYSSELNVNALLLGDSALYLCASSLARGQGDSPLHFGNGTRLTVT.

On this clone itself: The junction departs from germline at one end; a sequencing error may be responsible. The rearrangement links TRBV2 to TRBJ2-7, with D tentatively TRBD1 (5 bases). The V gene's germline CDR1 is SNHLY and CDR2 FYNNEI. The length of the CDR3 is 13 residues. The chain's CDR3 is CASREDSSYEQYF. CDR3 nucleotide sequence: TGTGCCAGCAGGGAAGACAGCTCCTACGAGCAGTACTTC.

The CDR3 coding sequence is TGTGCCAGCAGCCCCCCCGACAGCCTGTATAGCAATCAGCCCCAGCATTTT. Protein product: CASSPPDSLYSNQPQHF. V gene TRBV5-7 combines with J gene TRBJ1-5; D is perhaps TRBD1 (5 bases). Being an ORF, TRBV5-7 has a function that is uncertain. The CDR3 is 17 amino acids. The V gene lost 4 bases and the J gene lost 0 bases, with 17 bases spanning the gap.

The chain couples TRBV4-3 to TRBJ2-1, with D possibly being TRBD1 (5 bases). The germline V gene encodes CDR1 LGHNA and CDR2 YSLEER. V dropped 1 base and J dropped 3 bases, with 10 bases sitting between them. This CDR3 is built from 15 residues. CDR3 region: CASSQGTNLYNEQFF. DNA for the CDR3: TGCGCCAGCAGCCAAGGGACAAACCTCTACAATGAGCAGTTCTTC.

The rearrangement links TRBV18 to TRBJ1-1; 12 bases are a match to TRBD1. V was pared by 1 base and J by 5 bases, with 5 bases of the junction left unmatched. CDR1 and CDR2 from the germline V gene are KGHSH and LQKENI. The CDR3 has 16 amino acids. The CDR3 bases are TGTGCCAGCTCACCACTCCGGGACAGGGGGCCGACTGAAGCTTTCTTT. This gives the protein CASSPLRDRGPTEAFF.

The rearrangement joins TRBV24-1 to TRBJ2-7; possibly TRBD2 for D (6 bases). Trimming removed 4 bases from V and 4 bases from J, with 16 bases in between. Germline lookup yields CDR1 KGHDR and CDR2 SFDVKD. CDR3 length: 15 residues. Here the CDR3 reads CATSDGGRVSYEQYF. CDR3 nucleotide sequence: TGTGCCACCAGTGACGGGGGTCGGGTTTCTTACGAGCAGTACTTC.

This clone was detected only a few times. The chain carries TRBV9 and TRBJ1-1, with D unclear. The CDR3 totals 14 residues. The germline gives CDR1 SGDLS, CDR2 YYNGEE. V shed 3 bases and J shed 4 bases, with 13 bases lying between them. CDR3 region: CASSAGGWGTEAFF. CDR3 nucleotide sequence: TGTGCCAGCAGCGCCGGAGGGTGGGGCACTGAAGCTTTCTTT.